What follows are 31 T cell receptor beta chains derived from one specimen sequenced in a study of radiotherapy plus CTLA-4 blockade in lung cancer. Here immunoSEQ multiplex PCR was the method, and the copy in TCRdb shows in-frame clones only, minus some. In the table there are 25,000 to 35,000 clones, roughly three quarters of which are singletons. The sample consisted of peripheral blood, taken from a patient treated with radiotherapy plus ipilimumab. The receptors derive from a human donor with non-small cell lung cancer whose response to radiotherapy plus ipilimumab could not be evaluated.

This sequence joins TRBV11-2 and TRBJ2-7; 8 bases align to TRBD1. The trim removed 5 bases at V and 2 bases at J, leaving 8 bases unmatched. The CDR3 is 15 amino acids. CDR1 is SGHAT, CDR2 FQNNGV, per germline. The CDR3 region has the DNA TGTGCCAGCAGCCCGCCCCCGGACAGGGCCTACGAGCAGTACTTC. Translating it yields CASSPPPDRAYEQYF.

The V gene is TRBV7-9, the J gene TRBJ2-5, with 8 bases that match TRBD1. Losses at the gene ends were 1 base for V and 2 bases for J; bases not matched to a gene: 0. The CDR3 consists of 14 residues. The germline V gene has CDR1 SEHNR and CDR2 FQNEAQ (reference sequence). The CDR3 DNA is TGTGCCAGCAGCTTAGGACAGGGGCAAGAGACCCAGTACTTC. Protein: CASSLGQGQETQYF.

This chain joins TRBV4-1 and TRBJ2-7; D might be TRBD1 (5 bases). In germline, CDR1 is MGHRA, CDR2 YSYEKL. The CDR3 has 15 residues. V was trimmed by 0 bases and J by 0 bases, leaving 9 bases between them. The CDR3 DNA reads TGCGCCAGCAGCCAAGAAAGGGGCCCCTCCTACGAGCAGTACTTC. Amino acids: CASSQERGPSYEQYF.

This clone was counted a few times. The rearrangement links TRBV5-6 to TRBJ2-7; TRBD2 is a possible D gene (6 bases). Trimming removed 4 bases from V and 4 bases from J, with 15 bases in between. The CDR3 has 14 amino acids. Germline V gene data show CDR1 as SGHDT and CDR2 as YYEEEE. The chain's CDR3 is CASSRPGLNYEQYF. The CDR3 DNA follows: TGTGCCAGCAGCCGCCCGGGACTCAATTACGAGCAGTACTTC.

V usage is TRBV5-1 and J usage is TRBJ2-1; D might be TRBD2 (5 bases). V lost 4 bases and J lost 1, with 9 bases in between. CDR3 length: 14 amino acids. Germline V gene sequence: CDR1 SGHRS, CDR2 YFSETQ. This CDR3 is CASSPDLSYNEQFF. For the CDR3, the DNA is TGCGCCAGCAGCCCGGACTTATCCTACAATGAGCAGTTCTTC.

The chain has TRBV18 and TRBJ2-1; 9 bases map to TRBD2. After removal of 8 bases from V and 9 bases from J, the junction contained 11 bases not matched to a gene. CDR1 is KGHSH, CDR2 LQKENI, per germline. The CDR3 is made up of 14 amino acids. The CDR3 region has the DNA TGTGCCAGCAAAGGGACTAGCCTTCGGGGTGAGCAGTTCTTC. It codes for CASKGTSLRGEQFF.

With respect to this clone: A read error may account for a junction end that differs from germline. The CDR3 protein is CASSFGTGPSYEQYF. CDR3 coding DNA: TGTGCTAGCAGCTTTGGGACAGGGCCTTCCTACGAGCAGTACTTC. The V and J genes are TRBV7-7 and TRBJ2-5, with 9 bases fitting TRBD1. The closer fit of TRBJ2-7 to the DNA end suggests the J call may be wrong. The CDR3 loop spans 15 amino acids. Germline V gene lookup returns CDR1 SSHAT and CDR2 FNYEAQ (reference sequence).

Concerning this clone: This may be a read error: a much more frequent sequence differs by one nucleotide. This rearrangement joins TRBV6-6 to TRBJ2-7; D gene unclear. This CDR3 has 11 amino acids. Germline lookup yields CDR1 MNHNY and CDR2 SVGAGI (reference sequence). CDR3 in DNA: TGTGCCAGCAGTTACTCCGCGGCCTGGCTCTTC. Protein sequence: CASSYSAAWLF.

The chain is built from TRBV7-8 and TRBJ1-1; 9 nucleotides agree with TRBD1. This CDR3 region has 15 residues. The trim removed 1 base at V and 1 base at J, leaving 1 base unmatched. Germline V CDR1 and CDR2: SGHVS, FQNEAQ. This CDR3 is CASSLGDRANTEAFF. The DNA for the CDR3 is TGTGCCAGCAGCTTAGGGGACAGGGCGAACACTGAAGCTTTCTTT.

This clone was found a few times. This chain joins TRBV7-9 and TRBJ2-1; possible D gene TRBD2, 6 bases. The V and J ends lost 5 bases and 4 bases respectively, with 15 bases between them. Germline-derived CDR1 and CDR2 are SEHNR and FQNEAQ (reference sequence). The CDR3 covers 15 residues. CDR3 region: CASSPTGGIYNEQFF. The CDR3 DNA reads as TGTGCCAGCAGCCCCACCGGAGGGATTTACAATGAGCAGTTCTTC.

The genes are TRBV30 and TRBJ2-1; D possibly corresponds to TRBD2 (6 bases). Germline loops: CDR1 GTSNPN, CDR2 SVGIG (reference sequence). Trimming removed 2 bases at V and 0 bases at J, with 14 bases between. The CDR3 runs to 16 residues. DNA for the CDR3: TGTGCCTGGAGTTTGATCGGGGGAAGCTCCTACAATGAGCAGTTCTTC. Its translation is CAWSLIGGSSYNEQFF.

The V gene is TRBV5-1, the J gene TRBJ2-2, with 10 bases aligning to TRBD2. The length of the CDR3 is 17 residues. Germline assignment: CDR1 SGHRS and CDR2 YFSETQ. V was clipped by 2 bases and J by 6 bases; unmatched bases: 10. In nucleotides, the CDR3 is TGCGCCAGCAGCTTAACGGCCCTAGCGGGAGTGGCCGGGGAGCTGTTTTTT. Its translation is CASSLTALAGVAGELFF. The variable domain in full, with the rest retrieved from reference TRBV5-1 and TRBJ2-2, is KAGVTQTPRYLIKTRGQQVTLSCSPISGHRSVSWYQQTPGQGLQFLFEYFSETQRNKGNFPGRFSGRQFSNSRSEMNVSTLELGDSALYLCASSLTALAGVAGELFFGEGSRLTVL.

This clone was counted between two and nine times. This chain uses TRBV18 with TRBJ1-4; no firm D call. Trimming took off 3 bases at V and 2 bases at J, with 13 bases between the two ends. Germline V CDR1 and CDR2: KGHSH, LQKENI. This CDR3 comprises 16 residues. CDR3 loop: CASSPTRDWTNEKLFF. Written as DNA, the CDR3 is TGTGCCAGCTCACCGACTCGGGATTGGACTAATGAAAAACTGTTTTTT.

The V gene is TRBV6-1, the J gene TRBJ1-4; D is possibly TRBD1 (5 bases). V lost 8 bases, J lost 2 bases, and 15 bases lay in between. The germline V gene has CDR1 MNHNS and CDR2 SASEGT. This CDR3 is built from 15 residues. CDR3 sequence: CASRSWGGTNEKLFF. The DNA of the CDR3 is TGTGCCAGCCGATCTTGGGGGGGGACTAATGAAAAACTGTTTTTT.

The chain recombines TRBV7-2 with TRBJ2-7; TRBD1 agrees at 10 bases. The CDR3 length is 14 residues. CDR1 and CDR2 from the germline V gene are SGHTA and FQGNSA. The junction had 6 bases not matched to a gene; V was cut back by 4 bases and J by 6 bases. The CDR3 region is CASSSDRGQVEQYF. The CDR3 coding sequence is TGTGCCAGCAGCTCAGACAGGGGGCAAGTCGAGCAGTACTTC.

The rearrangement joins TRBV5-1 to TRBJ2-3, with TRBD1 matching 7 bases. Germline values: CDR1 SGHRS, CDR2 YFSETQ. The V segment lost 0 bases and the J segment 4 bases; nucleotides outside the gene matches: 8. The CDR3 length is 16 residues. CDR3 DNA sequence: TGCGCCAGCAGCTTGGAGGCAGGGGGTGCTTCAGATACGCAGTATTTT. Protein: CASSLEAGGASDTQYF.

The chain couples TRBV9 to TRBJ2-7; tentatively, D is TRBD1 (6 bases). The CDR3 spans 18 residues. Germline CDR1 is SGDLS and CDR2 is YYNGEE. V lost 3 bases and J lost 5, with 27 bases in between. The CDR3 coding sequence is TGTGCCAGCAGCGCCCACCCCCCCCCACAGGGAGTAGACGACGAGCAGTACTTC. This codes for CASSAHPPPQGVDDEQYF.

The rearrangement links TRBV6-5 to TRBJ2-1; 13 nucleotides line up with TRBD2. The germline V gene encodes CDR1 MNHEY and CDR2 SVGAGI. J was trimmed by 10 bases and V by 10 bases; bases with no gene match: 7. The CDR3 is 13 amino acids. DNA of the CDR3: TGTGCCACCTGGACTAGCGGGAGATTAGAGCAGTTCTTC. Encoded protein: CATWTSGRLEQFF.

V is TRBV6-6 and J is TRBJ1-2; 9 bases match TRBD1. This CDR3 has 14 residues. Per germline, CDR1 MNHNY and CDR2 SVGAGI (reference sequence). V trimming: 9 bases; J trimming: 1 base; junction bases outside the gene matches: 6. The CDR3 loop is CASRQGVNNYGYTF. CDR3 sequence (DNA): TGTGCCAGTCGACAGGGGGTTAATAACTATGGCTACACCTTC.

The chain couples TRBV5-4 to TRBJ1-2; D may be TRBD1 (6 bases). Germline V gene data show CDR1 as SGHNT and CDR2 as YYREEE (reference sequence). V was shortened by 5 bases and J by 2 bases, with 16 bases between the two germline ends. The CDR3 runs 15 residues. CDR3 sequence (DNA): TGTGCCAGCAGTACCCGGGGGAGGGGGAACTATGGCTACACCTTC. This codes for CASSTRGRGNYGYTF.

This chain links TRBV12-2 with TRBJ2-3; the table's TRBD1 call for D was not verified on the DNA. TRBV12-2 is flagged as a pseudogene. There are 17 residues in the CDR3. This chain's CDR3 is CASRLLRGQTSTDTQYF. For the CDR3, the DNA is TGTGCAAGTCGCTTACTCAGGGGACAGACTAGCACAGATACGCAGTATTTT.

As DNA, the CDR3 is TGCGCCAGCAGCACCAGGACTAGCGTCTACAATGAGCAGTTCTTC. Encoded protein: CASSTRTSVYNEQFF. V usage is TRBV5-1 and J usage is TRBJ2-1; TRBD2 matches at 9 bases. The CDR3 is made up of 15 amino acids. V was clipped by 4 bases and J by 3 bases; unmatched bases: 5. Germline lookup yields CDR1 SGHRS and CDR2 YFSETQ. The entire variable domain, with the rest obtained from reference TRBV5-1 and TRBJ2-1, is as follows: KAGVTQTPRYLIKTRGQQVTLSCSPISGHRSVSWYQQTPGQGLQFLFEYFSETQRNKGNFPGRFSGRQFSNSRSEMNVSTLELGDSALYLCASSTRTSVYNEQFFGPGTRLTVL.

This clone has a handful of counts. The chain has TRBV27 and TRBJ2-5; TRBD2 aligns across 9 bases. The CDR3 contains 16 residues. Germline V gene data show CDR1 as MNHEY and CDR2 as SMNVEV (reference sequence). V shed 5 bases and J 7 bases; nucleotides not matched to a gene: 14. The CDR3: CASSPRSAGGLGTQYF. CDR3 sequence (DNA): TGTGCCAGCAGTCCCCGTTCAGCGGGAGGCCTGGGGACCCAGTACTTC.

For this clone: One junction end disagrees with the germline gene, perhaps due to a read error. V usage is TRBV2 and J usage is TRBJ1-5, with D hard to call. Germline CDR1 is SNHLY and CDR2 is FYNNEI. CDR3 length: 14 residues. In nucleotides, the CDR3 is TGTGCCAGCAGGGAAGGTCTTAGCAATCAGCCCCAGCATTTT. Translation gives CASREGLSNQPQHF.

J is TRBJ2-5 and V is TRBV9; tentatively, D is TRBD2 (5 bases). Germline assignment: CDR1 SGDLS and CDR2 YYNGEE. CDR3 size: 15 residues. V lost 4 bases and J 2 bases, leaving 15 bases between the germline ends. In DNA form, the CDR3 reads TGTGCCAGCAGCAGGGCTCCCGGAGGTCAAGAGACCCAGTACTTC. Protein product: CASSRAPGGQETQYF.

The chain is built from TRBV19 and TRBJ2-7; TRBD1 aligns across 11 bases. The CDR3 is 14 amino acids. V lost 5 bases and J lost 5; bases outside the gene matches: 5. CDR1 is LNHDA, CDR2 SQIVND, per germline (reference sequence). CDR3 bases: TGTGCCAGTAGTTCCCCGGACAGGGGGCACGAGCAGTACTTC. Translating it yields CASSSPDRGHEQYF.

The chain employs TRBV5-1 and TRBJ2-5; 9 nucleotides match TRBD1. The closer fit of TRBJ2-7 to the DNA end suggests the J call may be wrong. The germline V gene has CDR1 SGHRS and CDR2 YFSETQ. This CDR3 is built from 15 residues. CDR3 protein: CASRIGGQGFFEQYF. The CDR3 region has the DNA TGCGCCAGCAGAATCGGAGGACAGGGGTTTTTCGAGCAGTACTTC.

This clone was counted a single time. This chain links TRBV2 with TRBJ1-2; TRBD1 matches at 8 bases. The CDR3 loop spans 14 amino acids. CDR1 SNHLY and CDR2 FYNNEI come from the germline V gene. V dropped 6 bases and J dropped 8; count of bases not matched to a gene: 11. The CDR3 is CASRRDGQGGGYTF. In DNA form, the CDR3 reads TGTGCCAGCAGAAGAGATGGACAGGGCGGAGGCTACACCTTC.

The genes are TRBV5-1 and TRBJ2-7, with 7 bases identical to TRBD2. The J segment lost 2 bases and the V segment lost 0 bases, leaving 2 bases of the junction unmatched. Looked up from germline, CDR1 is SGHRS and CDR2 is YFSETQ. The CDR3 covers 14 residues. CDR3 amino acids: CASSLGREPYEQYF. The CDR3, as DNA: TGCGCCAGCAGCTTGGGGCGGGAGCCCTACGAGCAGTACTTC.

In nucleotides, the CDR3 is TGTGCCAGTAGGCTCGGACTAGCAGGATCAGATACGCAGTATTTT. Translated: CASRLGLAGSDTQYF. The V gene is TRBV19, the J gene TRBJ2-3; 8 bases are a match to TRBD2. The CDR3 contains 15 residues. Germline-derived CDR1 and CDR2 are LNHDA and SQIVND (reference sequence). With V trimmed by 6 bases and J by 4 bases, 9 bases remained unmatched.

This chain links TRBV29-1 with TRBJ2-1; TRBD1 is a possible D gene (5 bases). Trimming took 2 bases from V and 9 from J, leaving 17 bases between them. Germline loops: CDR1 SQVTM, CDR2 ANQGSEA. CDR3 size: 14 residues. The CDR3 is CSVEQPGLRGEQFF. Written as DNA, the CDR3 is TGCAGCGTTGAACAGCCAGGGCTAAGGGGTGAGCAGTTCTTC.